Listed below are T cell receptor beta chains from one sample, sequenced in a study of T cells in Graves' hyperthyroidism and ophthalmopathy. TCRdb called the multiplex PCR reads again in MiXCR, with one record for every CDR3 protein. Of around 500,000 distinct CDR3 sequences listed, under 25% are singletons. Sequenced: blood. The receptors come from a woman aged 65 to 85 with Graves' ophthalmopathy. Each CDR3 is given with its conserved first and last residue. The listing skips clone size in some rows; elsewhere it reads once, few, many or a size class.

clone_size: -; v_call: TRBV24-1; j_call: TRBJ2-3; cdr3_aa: CATSDGRSTDTQYF
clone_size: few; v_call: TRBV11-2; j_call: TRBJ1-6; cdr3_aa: CASSATGVRSPLHF
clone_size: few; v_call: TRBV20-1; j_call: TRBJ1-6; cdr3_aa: CSAPQGTGANSPLHF
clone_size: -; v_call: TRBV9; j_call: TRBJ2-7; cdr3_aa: CASSVSPAGVVEQYF
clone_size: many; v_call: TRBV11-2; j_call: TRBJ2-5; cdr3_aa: CASSPYRSQETQYF
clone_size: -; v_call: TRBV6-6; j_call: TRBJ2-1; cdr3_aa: CASSYSIVGGSSYNEQFF
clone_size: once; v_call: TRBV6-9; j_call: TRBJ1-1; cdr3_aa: CASSYPQFRVESNTEAFF
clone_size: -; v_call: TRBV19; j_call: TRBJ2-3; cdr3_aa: CASSLAGNPADTQYF
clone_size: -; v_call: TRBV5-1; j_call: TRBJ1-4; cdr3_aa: CASSSSGGTNEKLFF
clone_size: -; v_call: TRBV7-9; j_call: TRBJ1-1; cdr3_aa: CASSLSQTTEAFF
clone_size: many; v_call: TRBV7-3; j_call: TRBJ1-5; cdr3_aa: CASSSRGPWDGFYQPQHF
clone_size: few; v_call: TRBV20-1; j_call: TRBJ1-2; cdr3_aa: CSASIGATYGYTF
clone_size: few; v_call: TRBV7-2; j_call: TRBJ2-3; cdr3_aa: CASSVGTGRRTDTQYF
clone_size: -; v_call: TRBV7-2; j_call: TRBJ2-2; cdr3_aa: CASSHGQELLNTGELFF
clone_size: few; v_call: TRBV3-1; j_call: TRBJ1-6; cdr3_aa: CASSQGLAGTRSPLHF
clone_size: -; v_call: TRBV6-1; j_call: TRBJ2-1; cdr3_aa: CASTNGGLAGHEQFF
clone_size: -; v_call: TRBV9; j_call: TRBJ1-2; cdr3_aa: CASSPTGQEANYGYTF
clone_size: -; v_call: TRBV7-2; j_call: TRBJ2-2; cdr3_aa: CASSAGTGGGELFF
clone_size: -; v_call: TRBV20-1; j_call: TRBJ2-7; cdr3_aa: CSARSPGGVRAYEQCF
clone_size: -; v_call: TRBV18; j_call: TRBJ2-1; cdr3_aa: CASSPLSGSSYNEQFF
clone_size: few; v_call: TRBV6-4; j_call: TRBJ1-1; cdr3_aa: CASSESAGVGNTEAFF
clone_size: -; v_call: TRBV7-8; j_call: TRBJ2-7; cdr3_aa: CASSLRASSYEQYF
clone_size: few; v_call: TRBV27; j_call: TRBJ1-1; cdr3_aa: CASSFGVYTEAFF
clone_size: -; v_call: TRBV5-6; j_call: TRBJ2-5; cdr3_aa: CASSPVAPLSQETQYF
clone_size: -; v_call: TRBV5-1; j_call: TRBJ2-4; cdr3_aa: CASSLGLTAKNIQYF
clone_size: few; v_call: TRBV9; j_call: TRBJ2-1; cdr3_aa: CASSVGMGEQFF
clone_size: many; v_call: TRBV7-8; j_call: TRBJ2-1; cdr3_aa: CASSQERLSYNEQFF
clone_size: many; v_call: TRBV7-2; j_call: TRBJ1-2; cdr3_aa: CASSSSGGYGYTF
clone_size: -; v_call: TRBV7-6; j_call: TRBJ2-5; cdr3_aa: CASSLGSGGPETQYF
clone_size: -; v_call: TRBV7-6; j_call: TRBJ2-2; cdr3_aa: CASSSRLASGELFF
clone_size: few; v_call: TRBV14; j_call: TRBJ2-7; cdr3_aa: CASSHRTSVYEQYF
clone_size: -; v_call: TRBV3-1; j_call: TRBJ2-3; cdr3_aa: CASSQEERNARDTQYF
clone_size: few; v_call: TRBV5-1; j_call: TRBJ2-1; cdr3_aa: CASSLAITGNEQFF
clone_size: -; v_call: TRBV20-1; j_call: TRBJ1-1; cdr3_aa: CSARKSGTGAEAFF
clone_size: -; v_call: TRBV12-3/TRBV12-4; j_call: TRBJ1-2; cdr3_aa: CASSRAGTGGGGYTF
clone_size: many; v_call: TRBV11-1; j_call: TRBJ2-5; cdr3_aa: CASSPNRALKVEETQYF
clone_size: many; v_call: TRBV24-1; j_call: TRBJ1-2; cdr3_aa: CATSDARQRGYGYTF
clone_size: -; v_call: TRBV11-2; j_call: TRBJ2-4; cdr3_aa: CASSVGTTLAKNIQYF
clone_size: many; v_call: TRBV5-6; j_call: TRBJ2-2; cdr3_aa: CASSLGQGVPGELFF
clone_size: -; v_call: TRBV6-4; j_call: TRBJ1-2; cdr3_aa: CASSDETGGGYTF
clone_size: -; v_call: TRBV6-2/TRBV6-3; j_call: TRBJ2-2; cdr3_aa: CASSRLAGAGELFF
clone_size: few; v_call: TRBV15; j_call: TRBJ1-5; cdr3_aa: CATSRSRGDAQPQHF
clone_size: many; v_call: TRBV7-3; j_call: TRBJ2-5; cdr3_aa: CASSSSRPGLETQYF
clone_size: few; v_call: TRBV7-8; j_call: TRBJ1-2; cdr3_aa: CASSPGGGATGYGYTF
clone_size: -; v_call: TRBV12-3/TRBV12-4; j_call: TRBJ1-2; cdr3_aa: CASSTMGVEDYGYTF
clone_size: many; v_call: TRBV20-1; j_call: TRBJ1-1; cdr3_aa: CSARDRGSPNTEAFF